The 20 T cell receptor beta chains reported below all come from one sample, sequenced in a study of blood T cell repertoires in COVID-19. Using immunoSEQ multiplex PCR, the repertoire was profiled, and TCRdb retains in-frame clones only, with some absent. The data contain 190,000 or so clones, 65% to 85% of them singletons. Sequenced: PBMCs or T cells enriched from blood (not recorded which). Receptors were obtained from a man aged 40-49 years who had recovered from COVID-19.

This clone was seen a few times. CDR3 residues: CATSTTRGTEAFF. CDR3 coding DNA: TGTGCCACCAGCACCACTAGAGGGACTGAAGCTTTCTTT. This rearrangement joins TRBV15 to TRBJ1-1; D unresolved. Looked up from germline, CDR1 is LNHNV and CDR2 is YYDKDF (reference sequence). The V end was cut by 4 bases, the J end by 5 bases, with 11 bases between. The CDR3 is 13 amino acids.

Only one count was recorded for this clone. V usage is TRBV28 and J usage is TRBJ1-2, with D possibly TRBD1 on 5 matching bases. V was pared by 3 bases and J by 5 bases, with 10 bases between. The CDR3 runs 13 residues. The V gene's germline CDR1 is MDHEN and CDR2 SYDVKM. CDR3 residues: CASSFFRGYGYTF. DNA for the CDR3: TGTGCCAGCAGTTTCTTTAGGGGATATGGCTACACCTTC.

This clone was seen a few times. The V call is TRBV10-2, the J call TRBJ2-1; D gene unclear. The germline gives CDR1 WSHSY, CDR2 SAAADI. The length of the CDR3 is 14 residues. V dropped 7 bases and J dropped 7 bases, with 17 bases sitting between them. The CDR3 loop reads CASTSFPGGNEQFF. CDR3 sequence (DNA): TGCGCCAGCACCAGCTTCCCGGGTGGGAATGAGCAGTTCTTC.

This clone turned up a few times. The chain uses TRBV5-4 and TRBJ1-1, with a tentative D call TRBD1 (6 bases). V gave up 1 base and J gave up 0 bases, with 7 bases separating them. Germline V gene lookup returns CDR1 SGHNT and CDR2 YYREEE (reference sequence). The CDR3 spans 14 residues. For the CDR3, the DNA is TGTGCCAGCAGCTTGAAGGGGGTGAACACTGAAGCTTTCTTT. Residues: CASSLKGVNTEAFF. The full variable domain, in which reference TRBV5-4 and TRBJ1-1 provide the parts outside the CDR3, is ETGVTQSPTHLIKTRGQQVTLRCSSQSGHNTVSWYQQALGQGPQFIFQYYREEENGRGNFPPRFSGLQFPNYSSELNVNALELDDSALYLCASSLKGVNTEAFFGQGTRLTVV.

The V call is TRBV12-3 or TRBV12-4, the J call TRBJ1-5; D is ambiguous. The CDR3 extends over 13 amino acids. The ends were cut back, 6 bases at V and 3 bases at J, with 9 bases in the middle. The CDR3 protein is CASRSHPNQPQHF. CDR3 bases: TGTGCCAGCAGGAGTCATCCCAATCAGCCCCAGCATTTT.

This clone was seen only a few times. The chain is built from TRBV5-6 and TRBJ2-3; 10 bases map to TRBD1. The V and J ends lost 4 bases and 2 bases, in that order; junction bases with no gene match: 7. CDR3 length: 16 amino acids. Germline CDR1 is SGHDT and CDR2 is YYEEEE. The CDR3: CASSPLGTGATDTQYF. CDR3 nucleotides: TGTGCCAGCAGCCCCCTGGGGACAGGGGCCACAGATACGCAGTATTTT.

The chain uses TRBV10-3 and TRBJ1-4, with D perhaps matching TRBD1 (5 bases). V was shortened by 5 bases and J by 3 bases, with 13 bases between the two germline ends. CDR3 size: 15 residues. CDR1 ENHRY and CDR2 SYGVKD come from the germline V gene. CDR3 region: CAISYGGGPNEKLFF. CDR3 DNA: TGTGCCATCAGTTACGGGGGAGGCCCTAATGAAAAACTGTTTTTT.

This chain links TRBV5-1 with TRBJ1-1, with TRBD1 matching 7 bases. The CDR3 runs to 14 residues. J was trimmed by 3 bases and V by 4 bases; bases with no gene match: 6. Germline values: CDR1 SGHRS, CDR2 YFSETQ. The CDR3 DNA reads as TGCGCCAGCAGCCGGGACAGCCTGGACACTGAAGCTTTCTTT. This translates into CASSRDSLDTEAFF.

The chain links TRBV7-9 to TRBJ1-4; D is ambiguous. Germline values: CDR1 SEHNR, CDR2 FQNEAQ (reference sequence). The CDR3 is made up of 18 amino acids. Trimming stripped 3 bases from V and 0 bases from J, with 17 bases between. In nucleotides, the CDR3 is TGTGCCAGCAGCTTGATCGAGTACCGAATTGCAACTAATGAAAAACTGTTTTTT. Translating it yields CASSLIEYRIATNEKLFF.

The rearrangement links TRBV10-3 to TRBJ2-1; 13 bases align to TRBD2. Unmatched junction bases numbered 1, after V lost 2 bases and J lost 9 bases. The germline V gene has CDR1 ENHRY and CDR2 SYGVKD. This CDR3 has 14 residues. The CDR3 DNA sequence: TGTGCCATCAGTGAGACTAGCGGGGGGGGTGAGCAGTTCTTC. Translation: CAISETSGGGEQFF.

The chain uses TRBV5-4 and TRBJ1-2; D possibly corresponds to TRBD1 (5 bases). V lost 0 bases and J 8 bases, leaving 14 bases between the germline ends. Germline V CDR1 and CDR2: SGHNT, YYREEE (reference sequence). The length of the CDR3 is 14 residues. CDR3 DNA: TGTGCCAGCAGCTTGGAAGTTATGGGGCACGGCTACACCTTC. Residues: CASSLEVMGHGYTF.

This chain links TRBV6-1 with TRBJ1-5; the D gene is possibly TRBD1 (6 bases). This CDR3 contains 14 residues. The V gene's germline CDR1 is MNHNS and CDR2 SASEGT. Trimming took 2 bases from V and 7 from J, leaving 12 bases between them. CDR3 loop: CASSENRARQPQHF. The CDR3 nucleotides read TGTGCCAGCAGTGAAAACAGGGCGAGGCAGCCCCAGCATTTT.

This clone occurred a few times. The chain combines TRBV5-1 with TRBJ1-2; D might be TRBD1 (6 bases). The CDR3 contains 14 residues. V shed 2 bases and J shed 8 bases, with 16 bases lying between them. Per germline, CDR1 SGHRS and CDR2 YFSETQ. The CDR3 region has the DNA TGCGCCAGCAGCTTCGAACGGGGGGCCGGGGGCTACACCTTC. This encodes CASSFERGAGGYTF.

This sequence joins TRBV5-4 and TRBJ1-2; maybe TRBD1 (5 bases). Germline V gene sequence: CDR1 SGHNT, CDR2 YYREEE (reference sequence). The ends were cut back, 3 bases at V and 5 bases at J, with 11 bases in the middle. CDR3 length: 13 residues. CDR3: CASSSTGGYGYTF. The CDR3, as DNA: TGTGCCAGCAGCTCGACCGGGGGTTATGGCTACACCTTC.

This chain connects TRBV4-2 to TRBJ1-5; maybe TRBD1 (5 bases). Trimming shortened V by 0 bases and J by 4 bases, and 10 bases separated the two germline ends. The CDR3 loop spans 15 amino acids. Germline CDR1 is LGHNA and CDR2 is YNFKEQ. The CDR3, as DNA: TGTGCCAGCAGCCAAGATGGGGCCGTAAATCAGCCCCAGCATTTT. Its translation is CASSQDGAVNQPQHF.

This CDR3 is CASSLQGNNSPLHF. The CDR3 bases are TGTGCCAGCAGCTTGCAGGGGAACAATTCACCCCTCCACTTT. The rearrangement uses TRBV5-4 and TRBJ1-6; TRBD1 is a possible D gene (6 bases). The germline V gene encodes CDR1 SGHNT and CDR2 YYREEE (reference sequence). CDR3 length: 14 residues. V was clipped by 1 base and J by 7 bases, with 9 bases between them.

The chain uses TRBV6-5 and TRBJ1-1, with D unresolved. The germline V gene encodes CDR1 MNHEY and CDR2 SVGAGI. The CDR3 runs 11 residues. V dropped 7 bases and J dropped 8 bases, with 11 bases sitting between them. CDR3: CASILTGEAFF. The DNA for the CDR3 is TGTGCCAGCATACTGACTGGCGAAGCTTTCTTT.

The V call is TRBV10-3, the J call TRBJ2-1; 7 bases map to TRBD1. The CDR3 spans 15 residues. The V and J ends lost 3 bases and 4 bases, in that order; junction bases with no gene match: 6. Germline-derived CDR1 and CDR2 are ENHRY and SYGVKD. The CDR3 DNA is TGTGCCATCAGTGACAGACAGGGATCTTACAATGAGCAGTTCTTC. Translated: CAISDRQGSYNEQFF.

The rearrangement links TRBV6-6 to TRBJ1-1; 11 positions match TRBD1. V shed 4 bases and J 5 bases; nucleotides not matched to a gene: 9. CDR1 is MNHNY, CDR2 SVGAGI, per germline (reference sequence). This CDR3 spans 16 amino acids. CDR3 bases: TGTGCCAGCAGTTTTCCCGGGACAGGGGGTTCGACTGAAGCTTTCTTT. Amino acids: CASSFPGTGGSTEAFF.

The rearrangement joins TRBV5-1 to TRBJ1-2; no firm D call. V lost 0 bases to trimming and J lost 1 base, with 10 bases between them. Germline V CDR1 and CDR2: SGHRS, YFSETQ. The CDR3 contains 15 residues. The CDR3 sequence is CASSLDSFLNYGYTF. The CDR3 DNA reads TGCGCCAGCAGCTTGGACTCCTTCCTTAACTATGGCTACACCTTC.